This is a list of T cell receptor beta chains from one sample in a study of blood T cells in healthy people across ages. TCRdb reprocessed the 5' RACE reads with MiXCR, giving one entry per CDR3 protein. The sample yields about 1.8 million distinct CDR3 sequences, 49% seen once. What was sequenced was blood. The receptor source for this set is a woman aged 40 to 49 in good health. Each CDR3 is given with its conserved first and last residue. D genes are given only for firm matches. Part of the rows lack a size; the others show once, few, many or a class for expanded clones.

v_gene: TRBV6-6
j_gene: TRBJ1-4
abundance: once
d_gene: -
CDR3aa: CASSYPHRSDEKLFF
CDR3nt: TGTGCCAGCAGTTACCCTCACAGGTCCGATGAAAAACTGTTTTTT

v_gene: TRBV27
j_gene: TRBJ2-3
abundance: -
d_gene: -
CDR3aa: CASRFTFSTDTQYF
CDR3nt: TGTGCCAGCAGATTCACGTTTAGCACAGATACGCAGTATTTT

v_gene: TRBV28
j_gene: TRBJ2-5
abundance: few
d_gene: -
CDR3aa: CASRADSAETQYF
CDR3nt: TGTGCCAGCAGAGCCGACAGTGCTGAGACCCAGTACTTC

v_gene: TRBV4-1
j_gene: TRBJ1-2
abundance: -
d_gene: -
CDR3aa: CASSQARQVVNYGYTF
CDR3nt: TGCGCCAGCAGCCAAGCCAGACAGGTGGTAAACTATGGCTACACCTTC

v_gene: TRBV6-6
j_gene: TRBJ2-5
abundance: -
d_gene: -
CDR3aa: CASSDTGLNQETQYF
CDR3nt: TGTGCCAGCAGTGACACGGGTCTTAACCAAGAGACCCAGTACTTC

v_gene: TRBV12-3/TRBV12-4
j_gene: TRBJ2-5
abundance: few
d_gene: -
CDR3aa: CASRPETFPGTQYF
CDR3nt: TGTGCCAGCAGACCAGAGACATTCCCCGGGACCCAGTACTTC

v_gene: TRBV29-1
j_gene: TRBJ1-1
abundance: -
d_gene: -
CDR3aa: CSVGRRDTEAFF
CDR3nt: TGCAGCGTGGGACGGCGAGACACTGAAGCTTTCTTT

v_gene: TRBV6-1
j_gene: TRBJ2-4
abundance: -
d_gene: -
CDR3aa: CASSETGREAKNIQYF
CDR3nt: TGTGCCAGCAGTGAAACAGGGCGGGAGGCCAAAAACATTCAGTACTTC

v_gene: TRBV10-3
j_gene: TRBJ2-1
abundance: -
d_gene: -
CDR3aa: CATSLPGAQQFF
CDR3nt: TGTGCCACCAGTTTGCCGGGGGCCCAGCAGTTCTTC

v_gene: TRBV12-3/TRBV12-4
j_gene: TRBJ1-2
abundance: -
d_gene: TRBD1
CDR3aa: CASSLGQGPGYGYTF
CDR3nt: TGTGCCAGCAGTCTCGGACAGGGACCGGGGTATGGCTACACCTTC

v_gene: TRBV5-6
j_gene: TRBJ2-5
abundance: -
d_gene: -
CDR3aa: CASSGQGGRVETQYF
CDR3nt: TGTGCCAGCAGCGGGCAGGGGGGGCGAGTTGAGACCCAGTACTTC

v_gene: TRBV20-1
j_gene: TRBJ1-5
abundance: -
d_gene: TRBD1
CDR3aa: CSARGPRRQGGGNQPQHF
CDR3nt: TGCAGTGCTAGGGGCCCAAGGAGACAGGGAGGAGGCAATCAGCCCCAGCATTTT

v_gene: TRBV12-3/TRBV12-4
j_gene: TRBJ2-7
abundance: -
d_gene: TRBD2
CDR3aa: CASSLRTSEYEQYF
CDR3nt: TGTGCCAGCAGTTTACGTACTAGCGAGTACGAGCAGTACTTC

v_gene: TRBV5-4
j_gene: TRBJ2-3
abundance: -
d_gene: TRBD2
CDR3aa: CASTMGGAGGTTDTQYF
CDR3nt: TGTGCCAGCACTATGGGAGGAGCGGGGGGCACCACAGATACGCAGTATTTT

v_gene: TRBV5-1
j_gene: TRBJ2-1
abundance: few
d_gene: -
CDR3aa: CASRQDATGRNEQFF
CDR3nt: TGCGCCAGCAGGCAGGACGCGACGGGTCGGAATGAGCAGTTCTTC

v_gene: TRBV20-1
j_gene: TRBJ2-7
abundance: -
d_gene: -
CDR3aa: CSASPINEQYF
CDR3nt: TGCAGTGCTAGCCCCATCAACGAGCAGTACTTC

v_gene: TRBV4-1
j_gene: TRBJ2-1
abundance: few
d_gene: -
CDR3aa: CASSQGVGAPYNEQFF
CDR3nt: TGCGCCAGCAGCCAAGGGGTGGGGGCCCCCTACAATGAGCAGTTCTTC

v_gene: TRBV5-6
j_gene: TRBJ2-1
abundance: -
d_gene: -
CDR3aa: CASSSPRTPLNNEQFF
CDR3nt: TGTGCCAGCAGCTCGCCTAGGACGCCCTTGAACAATGAGCAGTTCTTC

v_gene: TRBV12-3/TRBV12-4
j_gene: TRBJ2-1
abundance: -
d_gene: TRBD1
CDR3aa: CASSLARGQGFGIGNEQFF
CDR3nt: TGTGCCAGCAGTTTAGCGAGAGGACAGGGGTTCGGAATCGGCAATGAGCAGTTCTTC

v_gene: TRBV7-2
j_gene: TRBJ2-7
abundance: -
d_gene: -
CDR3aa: CASSFSKNKQYF
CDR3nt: TGTGCCAGCAGCTTCTCCAAAAATAAGCAGTACTTC

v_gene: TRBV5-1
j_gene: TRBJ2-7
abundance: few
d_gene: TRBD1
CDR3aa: CASSRGTGNSYEQYF
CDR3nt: TGCGCCAGCAGCCGCGGGACAGGGAACTCCTACGAGCAGTACTTC

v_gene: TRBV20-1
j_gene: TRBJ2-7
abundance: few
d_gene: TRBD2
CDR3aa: CSARASGGSYEQYF
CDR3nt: TGCAGTGCTAGGGCTAGCGGGGGATCCTACGAGCAGTACTTC

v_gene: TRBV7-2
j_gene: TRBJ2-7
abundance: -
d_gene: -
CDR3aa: CASSPGGGPWEQYF
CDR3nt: TGTGCCAGCAGCCCCGGCGGGGGCCCATGGGAGCAGTACTTC

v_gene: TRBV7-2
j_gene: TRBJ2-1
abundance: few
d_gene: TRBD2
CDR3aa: CASSLIISGGEQFF
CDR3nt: TGTGCCAGCAGCTTAATTATTAGCGGGGGTGAGCAGTTCTTC

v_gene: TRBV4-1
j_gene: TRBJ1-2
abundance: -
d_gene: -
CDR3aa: CASSQGRSGLGGYTF
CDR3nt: TGCGCCAGCAGCCAAGGCCGATCAGGGTTGGGAGGCTACACCTTC

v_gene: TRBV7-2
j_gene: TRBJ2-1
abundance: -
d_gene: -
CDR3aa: CASSLRGRGVTYNEQFF
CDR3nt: TGTGCCAGCAGTTTAAGAGGCAGGGGAGTCACCTACAATGAGCAGTTCTTC

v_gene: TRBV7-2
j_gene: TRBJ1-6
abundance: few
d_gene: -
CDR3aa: CASSSGAYNSPLHF
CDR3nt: TGTGCCAGCAGCTCGGGAGCGTATAATTCACCCCTCCACTTT

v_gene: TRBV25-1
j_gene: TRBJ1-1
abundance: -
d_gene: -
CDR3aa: CASSGVTEAFF
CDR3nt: TGTGCCAGCAGTGGGGTCACTGAAGCTTTCTTT

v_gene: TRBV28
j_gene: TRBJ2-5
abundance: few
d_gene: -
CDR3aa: CASALGGTQETQYF
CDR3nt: TGTGCCAGCGCTTTAGGGGGAACCCAAGAGACCCAGTACTTC

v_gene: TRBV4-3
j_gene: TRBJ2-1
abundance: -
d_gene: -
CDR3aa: CASSQAGTSYNEQFF
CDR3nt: TGCGCCAGCAGCCAAGCCGGGACATCCTACAATGAGCAGTTCTTC

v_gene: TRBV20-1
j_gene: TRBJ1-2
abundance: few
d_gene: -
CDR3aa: CSAPIPGAQGGYTF
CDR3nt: TGCAGTGCTCCTATCCCAGGGGCGCAAGGCGGCTACACCTTC

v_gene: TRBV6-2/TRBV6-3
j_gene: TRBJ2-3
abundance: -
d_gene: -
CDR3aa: CASSFSSGRPGTDTQYF
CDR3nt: TGTGCCAGCAGTTTTTCTTCAGGGAGGCCTGGCACAGATACGCAGTATTTT

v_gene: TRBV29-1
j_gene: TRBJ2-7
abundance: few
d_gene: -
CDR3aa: CSVGLTSYEQYF
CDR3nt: TGCAGCGTTGGTCTTACATCCTACGAGCAGTACTTC

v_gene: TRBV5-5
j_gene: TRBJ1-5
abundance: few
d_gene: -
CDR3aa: CASSFGQTDQPQHF
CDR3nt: TGTGCCAGCAGCTTCGGGCAGACAGATCAGCCCCAGCATTTT

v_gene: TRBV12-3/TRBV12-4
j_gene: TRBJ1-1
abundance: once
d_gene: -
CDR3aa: CASSPPGAGTNTEAFF
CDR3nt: TGTGCCAGCAGTCCCCCTGGGGCAGGAACGAACACTGAAGCTTTCTTT

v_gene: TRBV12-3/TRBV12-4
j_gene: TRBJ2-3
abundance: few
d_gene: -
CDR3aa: CASSDGALTDTQYF
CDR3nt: TGTGCCAGCAGCGATGGGGCTCTTACAGATACGCAGTATTTT

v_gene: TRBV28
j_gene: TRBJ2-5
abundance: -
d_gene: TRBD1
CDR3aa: CASSLTQGAEEEQYF
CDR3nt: TGTGCCAGCAGTTTAACCCAGGGGGCTGAGGAAGAGCAGTACTTC

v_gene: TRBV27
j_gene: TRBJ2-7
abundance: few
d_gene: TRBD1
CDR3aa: CASSLGGTGFAEQYF
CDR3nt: TGTGCCAGCAGCCTGGGCGGGACAGGCTTCGCCGAGCAGTACTTC

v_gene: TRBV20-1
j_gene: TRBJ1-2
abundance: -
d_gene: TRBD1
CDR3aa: CSVSDRGVYGYTF
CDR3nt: TGCAGTGTCTCGGACAGGGGGGTCTATGGCTACACCTTC

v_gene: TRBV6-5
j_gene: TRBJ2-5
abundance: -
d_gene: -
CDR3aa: CASSPNPRETQYF
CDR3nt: TGTGCCAGCAGTCCCAACCCCCGGGAGACCCAGTACTTC

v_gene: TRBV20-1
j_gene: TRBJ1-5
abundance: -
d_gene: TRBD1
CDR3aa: CSARTGGMQPQHF
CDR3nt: TGCAGTGCCCGGACAGGGGGAATGCAGCCCCAGCATTTT

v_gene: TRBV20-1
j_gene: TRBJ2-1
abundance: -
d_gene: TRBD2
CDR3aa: CSASIPAGGLSYNEQFF
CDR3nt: TGCAGTGCTAGTATCCCAGCGGGGGGCCTCTCCTACAATGAGCAGTTCTTC

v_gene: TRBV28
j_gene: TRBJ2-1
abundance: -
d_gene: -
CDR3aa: CASSLEQLLTDEQFF
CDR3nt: TGTGCCAGCAGTTTAGAACAGTTATTGACGGATGAGCAGTTCTTC

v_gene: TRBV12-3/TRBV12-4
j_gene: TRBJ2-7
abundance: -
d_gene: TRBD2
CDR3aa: CASSLAPRGVPYEQYF
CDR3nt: TGTGCCAGCAGTTTAGCGCCGCGGGGGGTCCCCTACGAGCAGTACTTC

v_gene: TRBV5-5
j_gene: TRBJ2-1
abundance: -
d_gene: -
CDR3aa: CASSLGIDDEQFF
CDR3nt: TGTGCCAGCAGCTTGGGCATCGACGATGAGCAGTTCTTC

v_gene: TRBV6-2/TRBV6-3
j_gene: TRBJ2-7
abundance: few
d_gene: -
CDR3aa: CASSYTEQGSSYEQYF
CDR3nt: TGTGCCAGCAGTTACACCGAACAGGGTTCCTCCTACGAGCAGTACTTC

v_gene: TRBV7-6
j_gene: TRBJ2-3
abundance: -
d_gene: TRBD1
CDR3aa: CASSSEQGAGTDMQYF
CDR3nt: TGTGCCAGCAGCTCCGAGCAGGGGGCCGGCACAGATATGCAGTATTTT

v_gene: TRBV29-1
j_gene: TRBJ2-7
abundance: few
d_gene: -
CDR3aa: CSVSGTVSEQYF
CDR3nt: TGCAGCGTGAGTGGGACTGTCTCCGAGCAGTACTTC

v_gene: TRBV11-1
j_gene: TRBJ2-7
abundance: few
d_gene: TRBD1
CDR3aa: CASSLEGTGRFGDEQYF
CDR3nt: TGTGCCAGCAGCTTAGAAGGGACAGGGCGTTTTGGAGACGAGCAGTACTTC

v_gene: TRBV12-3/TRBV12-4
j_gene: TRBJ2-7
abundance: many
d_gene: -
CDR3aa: CASSLAASYEQYF
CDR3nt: TGCGCCAGCAGCTTGGCAGCATCCTACGAGCAGTACTTC

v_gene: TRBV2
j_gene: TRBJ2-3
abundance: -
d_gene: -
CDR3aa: CASSDTRQGNRDTQYF
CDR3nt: TGTGCCAGCAGTGATACGAGGCAGGGGAATAGAGATACGCAGTATTTT

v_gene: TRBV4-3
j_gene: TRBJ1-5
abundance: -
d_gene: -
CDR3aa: CASSPTPGDQPQHF
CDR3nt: TGCGCCAGCAGCCCCACGCCAGGGGATCAGCCCCAGCATTTT

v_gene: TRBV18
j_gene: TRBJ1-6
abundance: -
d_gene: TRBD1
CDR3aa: CASSPVQDRSKLHF
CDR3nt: TGTGCCAGCTCACCTGTCCAGGACAGGTCAAAACTCCACTTT

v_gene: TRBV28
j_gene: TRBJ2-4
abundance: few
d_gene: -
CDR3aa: CASSLWAKNIQYF
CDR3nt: TGTGCCAGCAGTTTATGGGCCAAAAACATTCAGTACTTC

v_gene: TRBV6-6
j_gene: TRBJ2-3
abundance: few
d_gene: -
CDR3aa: CATRERTDTQYF
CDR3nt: TGTGCCACCCGGGAGCGCACAGATACGCAGTATTTT

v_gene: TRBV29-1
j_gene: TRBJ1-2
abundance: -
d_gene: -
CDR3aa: CSVDRGNDRTGYTF
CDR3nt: TGCAGCGTTGATAGGGGTAACGACCGTACTGGCTACACCTTC

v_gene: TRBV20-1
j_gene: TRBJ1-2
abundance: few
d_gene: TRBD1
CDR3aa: CSAMGNTGGDYGYTF
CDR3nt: TGCAGTGCTATGGGTAACACAGGGGGCGACTATGGCTACACCTTC

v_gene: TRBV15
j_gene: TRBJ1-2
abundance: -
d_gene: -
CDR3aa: CATSRDGAGFIYGYTF
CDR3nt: TGTGCCACCAGCAGAGATGGAGCAGGGTTTATCTATGGCTACACCTTC

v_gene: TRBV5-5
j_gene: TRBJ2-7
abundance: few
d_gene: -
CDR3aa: CASSFSHAYEQYF
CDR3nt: TGTGCCAGCAGCTTTTCACATGCCTACGAGCAGTACTTC